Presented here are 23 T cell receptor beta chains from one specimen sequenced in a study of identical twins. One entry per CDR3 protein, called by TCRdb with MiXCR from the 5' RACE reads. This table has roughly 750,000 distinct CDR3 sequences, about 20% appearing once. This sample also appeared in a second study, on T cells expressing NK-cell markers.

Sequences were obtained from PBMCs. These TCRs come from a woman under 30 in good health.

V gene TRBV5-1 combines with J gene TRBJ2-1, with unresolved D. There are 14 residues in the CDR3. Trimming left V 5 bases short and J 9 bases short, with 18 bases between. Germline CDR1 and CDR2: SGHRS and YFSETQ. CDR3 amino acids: CASSWLSSRTEQFF. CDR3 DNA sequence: TGCGCCAGCAGTTGGTTATCCAGTCGCACTGAGCAGTTCTTC.

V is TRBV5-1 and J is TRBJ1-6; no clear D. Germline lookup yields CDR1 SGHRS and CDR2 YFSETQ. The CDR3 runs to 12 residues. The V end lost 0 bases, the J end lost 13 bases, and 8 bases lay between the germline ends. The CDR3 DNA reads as TGCGCCAGCAGCTTGGACAGTATTCCCCTCCACTTT. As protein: CASSLDSIPLHF.

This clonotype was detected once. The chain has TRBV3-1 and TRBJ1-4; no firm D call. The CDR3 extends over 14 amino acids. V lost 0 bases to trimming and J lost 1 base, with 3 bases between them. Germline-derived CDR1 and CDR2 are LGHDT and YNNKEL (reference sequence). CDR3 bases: TGTGCCAGCAGCCAAGATCAAACTAATGAAAAACTGTTTTTT. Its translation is CASSQDQTNEKLFF.

DNA of the CDR3: TGTGCCAGTAGTACCTTCCCCCACAATGAGCAGTTCTTC. This translates into CASSTFPHNEQFF. The gene calls are TRBV19 and TRBJ2-1; D remains unclear. The CDR3 spans 13 residues. V lost 4 bases and J 5 bases, leaving 9 bases between the germline ends. Germline CDR1 reads LNHDA; CDR2 reads SQIVND (reference sequence).

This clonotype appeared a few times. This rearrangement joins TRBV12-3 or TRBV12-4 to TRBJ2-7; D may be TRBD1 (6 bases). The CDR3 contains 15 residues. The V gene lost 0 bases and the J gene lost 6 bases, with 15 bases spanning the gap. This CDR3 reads CASSLAVGARSEQYF. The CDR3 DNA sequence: TGTGCCAGCAGTTTAGCGGTGGGGGCGCGGTCCGAGCAGTACTTC.

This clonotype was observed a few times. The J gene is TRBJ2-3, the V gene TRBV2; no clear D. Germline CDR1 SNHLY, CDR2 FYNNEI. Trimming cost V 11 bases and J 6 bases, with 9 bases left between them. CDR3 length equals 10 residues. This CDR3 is CAGGRDTQYF. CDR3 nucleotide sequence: TGTGCCGGTGGAAGGGATACGCAGTATTTT.

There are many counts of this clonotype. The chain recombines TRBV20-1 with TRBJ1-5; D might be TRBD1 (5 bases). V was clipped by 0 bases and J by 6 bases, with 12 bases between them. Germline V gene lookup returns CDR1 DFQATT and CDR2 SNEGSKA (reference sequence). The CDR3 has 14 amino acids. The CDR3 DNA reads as TGCAGTGCTAGAGAGGGAACGGGGGTTCAGCCCCAGCATTTT. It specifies CSAREGTGVQPQHF.

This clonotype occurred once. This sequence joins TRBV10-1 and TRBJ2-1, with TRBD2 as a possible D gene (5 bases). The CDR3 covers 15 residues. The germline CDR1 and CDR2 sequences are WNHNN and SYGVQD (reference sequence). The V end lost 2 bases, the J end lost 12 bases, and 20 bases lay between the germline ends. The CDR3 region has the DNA TGCGCCAGCAGTGAGCTCCTCCGCCCCGGGGATGTGCAGTTCTTC. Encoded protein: CASSELLRPGDVQFF.

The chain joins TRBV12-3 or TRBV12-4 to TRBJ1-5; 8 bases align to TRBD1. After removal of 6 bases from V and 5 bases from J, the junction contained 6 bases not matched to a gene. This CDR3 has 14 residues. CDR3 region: CASSTGGTDQPQHF. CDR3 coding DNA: TGTGCCAGCAGCACAGGGGGTACCGATCAGCCCCAGCATTTT.

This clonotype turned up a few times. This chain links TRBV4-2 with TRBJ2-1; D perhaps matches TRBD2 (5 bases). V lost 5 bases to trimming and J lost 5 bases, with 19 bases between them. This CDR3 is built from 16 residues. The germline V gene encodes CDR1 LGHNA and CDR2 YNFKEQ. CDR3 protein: CASSVGRAQRNNEQFF. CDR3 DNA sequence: TGTGCCAGCAGCGTGGGTAGGGCCCAGCGGAACAATGAGCAGTTCTTC.

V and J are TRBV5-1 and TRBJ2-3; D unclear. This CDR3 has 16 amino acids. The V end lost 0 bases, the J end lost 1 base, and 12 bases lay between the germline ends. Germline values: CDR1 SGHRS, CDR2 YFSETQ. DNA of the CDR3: TGCGCCAGCAGCTTGGATGGGCCGCCTCGCACAGATACGCAGTATTTT. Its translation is CASSLDGPPRTDTQYF. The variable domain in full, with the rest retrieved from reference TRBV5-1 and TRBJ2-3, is KAGVTQTPRYLIKTRGQQVTLSCSPISGHRSVSWYQQTPGQGLQFLFEYFSETQRNKGNFPGRFSGRQFSNSRSEMNVSTLELGDSALYLCASSLDGPPRTDTQYFGPGTRLTVL.

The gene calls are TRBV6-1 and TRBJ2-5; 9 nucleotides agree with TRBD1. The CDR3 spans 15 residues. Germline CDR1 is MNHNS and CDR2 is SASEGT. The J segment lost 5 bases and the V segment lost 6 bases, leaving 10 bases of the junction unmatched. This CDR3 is CASRQTGGAGETQYF. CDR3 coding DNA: TGTGCCAGCAGGCAAACAGGGGGCGCGGGCGAGACCCAGTACTTC.

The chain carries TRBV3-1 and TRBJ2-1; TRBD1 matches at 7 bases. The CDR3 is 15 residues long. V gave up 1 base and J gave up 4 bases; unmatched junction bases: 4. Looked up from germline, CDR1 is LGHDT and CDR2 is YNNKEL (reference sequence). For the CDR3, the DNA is TGTGCCAGCAGCCAAGTAGGGGGACAGTACAATGAGCAGTTCTTC. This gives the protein CASSQVGGQYNEQFF.

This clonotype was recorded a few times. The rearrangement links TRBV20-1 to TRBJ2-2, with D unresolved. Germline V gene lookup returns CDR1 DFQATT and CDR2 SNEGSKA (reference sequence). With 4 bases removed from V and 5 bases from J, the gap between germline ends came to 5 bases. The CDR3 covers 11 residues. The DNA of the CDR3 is TGCAGTGCTACCCTAACCGGGGAGCTGTTTTTT. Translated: CSATLTGELFF.

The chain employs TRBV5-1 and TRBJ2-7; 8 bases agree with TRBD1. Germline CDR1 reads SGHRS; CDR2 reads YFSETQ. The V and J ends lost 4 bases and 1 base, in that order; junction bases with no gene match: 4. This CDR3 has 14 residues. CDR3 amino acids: CASSVRQGSYEQYF. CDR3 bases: TGCGCCAGCAGCGTAAGACAGGGGTCCTACGAGCAGTACTTC.

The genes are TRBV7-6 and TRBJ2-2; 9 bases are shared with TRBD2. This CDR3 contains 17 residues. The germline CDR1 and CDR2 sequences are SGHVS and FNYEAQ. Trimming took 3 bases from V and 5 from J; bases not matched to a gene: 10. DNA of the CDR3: TGTGCCAGCAGCTTGGTGCTAGCGGGACTATATACCGGGGAGCTGTTTTTT. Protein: CASSLVLAGLYTGELFF.

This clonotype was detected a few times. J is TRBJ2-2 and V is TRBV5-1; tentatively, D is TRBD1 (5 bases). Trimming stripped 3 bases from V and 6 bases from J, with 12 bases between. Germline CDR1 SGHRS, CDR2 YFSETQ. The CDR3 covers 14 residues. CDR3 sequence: CASSYGAPAGELFF. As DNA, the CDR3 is TGCGCCAGCAGCTATGGGGCCCCGGCCGGGGAGCTGTTTTTT.

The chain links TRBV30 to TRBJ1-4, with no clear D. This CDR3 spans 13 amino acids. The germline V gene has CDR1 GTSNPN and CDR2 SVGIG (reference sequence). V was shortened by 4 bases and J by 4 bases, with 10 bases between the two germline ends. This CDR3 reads CAWIGGFNEKLFF. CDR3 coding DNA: TGTGCCTGGATCGGCGGGTTTAATGAAAAACTGTTTTTT.

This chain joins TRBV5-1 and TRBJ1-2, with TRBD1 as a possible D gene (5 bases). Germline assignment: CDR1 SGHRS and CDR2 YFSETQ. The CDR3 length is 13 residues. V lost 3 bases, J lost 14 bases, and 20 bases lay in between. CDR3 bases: TGCGCCAGCAGCTGGCAGGACAACTCCATGGGAACCTTC. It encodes CASSWQDNSMGTF.

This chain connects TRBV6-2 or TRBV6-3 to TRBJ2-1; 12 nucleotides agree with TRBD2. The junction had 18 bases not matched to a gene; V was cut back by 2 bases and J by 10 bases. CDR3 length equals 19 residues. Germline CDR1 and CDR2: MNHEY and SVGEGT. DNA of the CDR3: TGTGCCAGCAGTTACGTCGTCAGACTAGCGGGAGCAGTGAGGTTAGAGCAGTTCTTC. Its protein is CASSYVVRLAGAVRLEQFF.

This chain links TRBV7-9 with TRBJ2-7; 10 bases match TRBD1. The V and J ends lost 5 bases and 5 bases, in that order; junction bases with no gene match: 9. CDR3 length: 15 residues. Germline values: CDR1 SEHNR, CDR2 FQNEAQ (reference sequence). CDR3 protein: CASSPSGQGGHEQYF. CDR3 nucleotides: TGTGCCAGCAGCCCCTCAGGACAGGGGGGCCACGAGCAGTACTTC.

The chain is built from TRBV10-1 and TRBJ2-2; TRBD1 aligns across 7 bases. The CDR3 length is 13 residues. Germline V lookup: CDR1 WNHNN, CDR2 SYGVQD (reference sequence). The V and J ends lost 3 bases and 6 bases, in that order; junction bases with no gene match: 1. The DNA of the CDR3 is TGCGCCAGCAGTGAAACAGGGGCCGGGGAGCTGTTTTTT. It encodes CASSETGAGELFF.

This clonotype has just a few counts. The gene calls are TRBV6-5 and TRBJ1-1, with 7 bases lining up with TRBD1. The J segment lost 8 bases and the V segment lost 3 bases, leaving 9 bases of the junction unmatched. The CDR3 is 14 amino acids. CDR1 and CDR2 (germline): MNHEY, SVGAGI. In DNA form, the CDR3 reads TGTGCCAGCAGTTATGAGGGGGCCGGAGACGAAGCTTTCTTT. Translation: CASSYEGAGDEAFF.